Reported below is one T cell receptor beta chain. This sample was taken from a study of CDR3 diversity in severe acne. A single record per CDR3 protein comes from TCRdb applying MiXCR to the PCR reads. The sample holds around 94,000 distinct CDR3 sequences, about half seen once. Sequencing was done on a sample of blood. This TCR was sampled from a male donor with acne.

The CDR3 DNA sequence: TGTGCCAGCAGCCAAGATTTACACGGGGTAGGCTATGGCTACACCTTC. It specifies CASSQDLHGVGYGYTF. V and J are TRBV3-1 and TRBJ1-2; D is ambiguous. The CDR3 is 16 amino acids. Germline V gene lookup returns CDR1 LGHDT and CDR2 YNNKEL (reference sequence). Trimming took off 0 bases at V and 4 bases at J, with 15 bases between the two ends.